Presented here are 4 T cell receptor beta chains from one specimen sequenced in a study of Graves' ophthalmopathy and Graves' hyperthyroidism. Researchers took RNA transcripts and amplified TCR beta CDR3 regions from them. A first-round RT-PCR used HTBI primers, followed by a second-round multiplex PCR. TCRdb analysed the multiplex PCR reads with MiXCR anew, one entry per CDR3 protein. Of about 150,000 distinct CDR3 sequences in the sample, roughly 37% were seen once. Material for sequencing was peripheral blood. These receptors came from a woman between 35 and 50 years old with Graves' ophthalmopathy.

This clonotype was seen many times. CDR3 DNA sequence: TGTGCCATCAATAGGGGGGTACAGACTGAAGCTTTCTTT. Its translation is CAINRGVQTEAFF. The chain joins TRBV10-3 to TRBJ1-1; D is possibly TRBD1 (6 bases). The germline V gene encodes CDR1 ENHRY and CDR2 SYGVKD. The V and J ends lost 7 bases and 5 bases respectively, with 14 bases between them. The length of the CDR3 is 13 residues.

This clonotype was recorded a few times. This chain joins TRBV28 and TRBJ2-5, with TRBD1 matching 7 bases. CDR1 is MDHEN and CDR2 is SYDVKM in the germline V gene. The CDR3 is 13 residues long. J was trimmed by 4 bases and V by 5 bases; bases with no gene match: 4. In DNA form, the CDR3 reads TGTGCCAGCAGTAACAGGGGTTCAGAGACCCAGTACTTC. This sequence encodes CASSNRGSETQYF.

The chain joins TRBV19 to TRBJ2-7; 11 nucleotides line up with TRBD2. CDR1 LNHDA and CDR2 SQIVND come from the germline V gene (reference sequence). The CDR3 length is 15 residues. J was trimmed by 6 bases and V by 4 bases; bases with no gene match: 8. Here the CDR3 reads CASSRKSGTSGEQYF. The CDR3 coding sequence is TGTGCCAGTAGTAGGAAATCCGGGACTAGCGGCGAGCAGTACTTC.

At least ten counts were recorded for this clonotype. V gene TRBV20-1 combines with J gene TRBJ2-5; D perhaps matches TRBD2 (7 bases). CDR3 length equals 13 residues. The germline V and J ends were trimmed by 6 bases and 5 bases, with 16 bases remaining between them. Germline V gene sequence: CDR1 DFQATT, CDR2 SNEGSKA (reference sequence). The CDR3 sequence is CSARAGAGETQYF. Written as DNA, the CDR3 is TGCAGTGCCCGTGCGGGGGCTGGGGAGACCCAGTACTTC.